The 17 T cell receptor beta chains below come from one sample, sequenced in a study of T cells in Graves' hyperthyroidism and ophthalmopathy. TCR beta CDR3 sequences were amplified from RNA transcripts. The HTBI primer set drove a first-round RT-PCR of the TCR CDR3. TCRdb independently ran MiXCR on the multiplex PCR reads; one entry per CDR3 protein. The sample lists 480,000 or so distinct CDR3 sequences; 46% were seen once. Sequencing input: peripheral blood or thyroid tissue (not recorded which). These receptors were taken from an adult woman with Graves' disease, either hyperthyroidism or ophthalmopathy (not recorded which).

V and J are TRBV15 and TRBJ2-6; D unclear. CDR3 size: 17 residues. CDR1 and CDR2 from the germline V gene are LNHNV and YYDKDF (reference sequence). The V and J ends lost 1 base and 3 bases respectively, with 13 bases between them. CDR3 coding DNA: TGTGCCACCAGCAGAGGGCTCCGGTCTGGTGGGGCCAACGTCCTGACTTTC. Amino acids: CATSRGLRSGGANVLTF.

A few counts support this clonotype. This rearrangement joins TRBV5-5 to TRBJ1-2; a possible D gene is TRBD1 (6 bases). The CDR3 sequence is 14 residues long. The germline CDR1 and CDR2 sequences are SGHKS and YYEKEE (reference sequence). Deletions cut 4 bases from V and 2 bases from J, with 12 bases between. CDR3 sequence reads: CASSQQGGNYGYTF. The DNA for the CDR3 is TGTGCCAGCAGCCAACAGGGAGGGAACTATGGCTACACCTTC.

V gene TRBV12-3 or TRBV12-4 combines with J gene TRBJ1-6; D might be TRBD1 (6 bases). CDR3 length equals 14 residues. Trimming left V 7 bases short and J 7 bases short, with 14 bases between. This CDR3 reads CASKTGQLNSPLHF. The CDR3 region has the DNA TGTGCCAGCAAAACCGGACAGCTAAATTCACCCCTCCACTTT.

V gene TRBV20-1 combines with J gene TRBJ2-7; 8 bases fit TRBD2. Germline lookup yields CDR1 DFQATT and CDR2 SNEGSKA (reference sequence). V shed 6 bases and J 1 base; nucleotides not matched to a gene: 11. The CDR3 runs to 15 residues. CDR3 in DNA: TGCAGTGCCCCCACTAGCGGAGAGGTGTCCTACGAGCAGTACTTC. Translating it yields CSAPTSGEVSYEQYF.

Ten or more counts support this clonotype. The chain uses TRBV29-1 and TRBJ2-6; no reliable D call. The CDR3 is 13 residues long. V was trimmed by 3 bases and J by 1 base, leaving 4 bases between them. Looked up from germline, CDR1 is SQVTM and CDR2 is ANQGSEA. The CDR3 reads CSVEQSGANVLTF. The DNA of the CDR3 is TGCAGCGTTGAGCAATCTGGGGCCAACGTCCTGACTTTC. The complete variable domain, with remaining parts taken from reference TRBV29-1 and TRBJ2-6, reads SAVISQKPSRDICQRGTSLTIQCQVDSQVTMMFWYRQQPGQSLTLIATANQGSEATYESGFVIDKFPISRPNLTFSTLTVSNMSPEDSSIYLCSVEQSGANVLTFGAGSRLTVL.

In its sample, this clonotype was seen many times. This chain links TRBV7-8 with TRBJ2-7, with D tentatively TRBD1 (7 bases). Germline V gene sequence: CDR1 SGHVS, CDR2 FQNEAQ. The V end was cut by 5 bases, the J end by 2 bases, with 22 bases between. The CDR3 runs 17 residues. CDR3 region: CASSRGSGQTPTYEQYF. CDR3 bases: TGTGCCAGCAGCCGGGGGTCGGGACAGACGCCCACCTACGAGCAGTACTTC.

This chain connects TRBV7-9 to TRBJ2-5, with D possibly TRBD1 on 6 matching bases. The length of the CDR3 is 16 residues. The V and J ends lost 5 bases and 0 bases respectively, with 16 bases between them. Germline V gene lookup returns CDR1 SEHNR and CDR2 FQNEAQ (reference sequence). The CDR3 spells CASSDYRRQDQETQYF. Written as DNA, the CDR3 is TGTGCCAGCAGCGACTACCGACGACAGGACCAAGAGACCCAGTACTTC.

The rearrangement uses TRBV19 and TRBJ1-5; D ambiguous. CDR1 and CDR2 from the germline V gene are LNHDA and SQIVND (reference sequence). This CDR3 comprises 14 residues. The V and J ends lost 3 bases and 1 base respectively, with 7 bases between them. CDR3 in amino acids: CASSITPSNQPQHF. DNA for the CDR3: TGTGCCAGTAGTATTACACCGAGCAATCAGCCCCAGCATTTT.

Worth noting for this clonotype: The missing conserved phenylalanine or tryptophan at the end of this CDR3 makes a read error likely. J is TRBJ2-7 and V is TRBV24-1; the D gene is possibly TRBD1 (5 bases). The germline CDR1 and CDR2 sequences are KGHDR and SFDVKD. This CDR3 contains 13 residues. Trimming left V 3 bases short and J 6 bases short, with 11 bases between. CDR3 sequence: CATSDVQGPEQYL. CDR3 DNA: TGTGCCACCAGTGATGTCCAGGGCCCCGAGCAGTACCTC.

This clonotype turned up a few times. This chain uses TRBV10-3 with TRBJ2-7; D not resolved. This CDR3 comprises 14 residues. The germline V gene has CDR1 ENHRY and CDR2 SYGVKD. The V end lost 3 bases, the J end lost 3 bases, and 12 bases lay between the germline ends. For the CDR3, the DNA is TGTGCCATCAGTGACCTTCGGATGAACTACGAGCAGTACTTC. This encodes CAISDLRMNYEQYF.

The rearrangement uses TRBV7-8 and TRBJ2-7; D perhaps matches TRBD2 (6 bases). The CDR3 is made up of 13 amino acids. Looked up from germline, CDR1 is SGHVS and CDR2 is FQNEAQ. The ends were cut back, 5 bases at V and 6 bases at J, with 14 bases in the middle. CDR3 sequence (DNA): TGTGCCAGCAGCCCGCGGGGTGTGGGCGAGCAGTACTTC. Translating gives CASSPRGVGEQYF.

V usage is TRBV15 and J usage is TRBJ1-5; D not resolved. V lost 5 bases and J lost 3, with 8 bases in between. Germline CDR1 is LNHNV and CDR2 is YYDKDF (reference sequence). The CDR3 sequence is 13 residues long. CDR3 loop: CATSWESNQPQHF. DNA for the CDR3: TGTGCCACCAGCTGGGAATCCAATCAGCCCCAGCATTTT.

This clonotype was observed once. J is TRBJ1-5 and V is TRBV5-1; D uncertain. Germline CDR1 and CDR2: SGHRS and YFSETQ. There are 14 residues in the CDR3. V was cut by 0 bases and J by 8 bases, with 12 bases left in between. DNA of the CDR3: TGCGCCAGCAGCTTGGCGGGTGCGTCCGAGCCCCAGCATTTT. It is translated as CASSLAGASEPQHF.

This clonotype occurred many times. The CDR3 reads CASSRMTSGRAPGELFF. The CDR3 DNA follows: TGTGCCAGTAGTAGAATGACTAGCGGGAGGGCCCCCGGGGAGCTGTTTTTT. The rearrangement uses TRBV19 and TRBJ2-2; 14 bases map to TRBD2. The germline V gene encodes CDR1 LNHDA and CDR2 SQIVND (reference sequence). There are 17 residues in the CDR3. V gave up 4 bases and J gave up 6 bases; unmatched junction bases: 7.

This CDR3 reads CASSEARGQITEAFF. CDR3 nucleotides: TGTGCCAGCAGTGAAGCGCGAGGACAGATCACTGAAGCTTTCTTT. The chain combines TRBV2 with TRBJ1-1, with a tentative D call TRBD1 (6 bases). Germline CDR1 and CDR2: SNHLY and FYNNEI. The CDR3 runs 15 residues. Trimming took off 0 bases at V and 4 bases at J, with 12 bases between the two ends.

The chain joins TRBV5-1 to TRBJ2-5, with TRBD1 identical over 7 bases. CDR1 is SGHRS and CDR2 is YFSETQ in the germline V gene. With 0 bases clipped from V and 5 bases from J, the junction kept 4 bases outside the gene matches. The CDR3 consists of 14 residues. CDR3 region: CASSLGQGKETQYF. CDR3 nucleotides: TGCGCCAGCAGCTTGGGACAGGGCAAGGAGACCCAGTACTTC. The variable domain in full, completed from reference TRBV5-1 and TRBJ2-5, reads KAGVTQTPRYLIKTRGQQVTLSCSPISGHRSVSWYQQTPGQGLQFLFEYFSETQRNKGNFPGRFSGRQFSNSRSEMNVSTLELGDSALYLCASSLGQGKETQYFGPGTRLLVL.

This clonotype was observed many times. The chain joins TRBV4-2 to TRBJ1-1; D remains ambiguous. The length of the CDR3 is 16 residues. CDR1 is LGHNA, CDR2 YNFKEQ, per germline. V was clipped by 0 bases and J by 5 bases, with 16 bases between them. The DNA of the CDR3 is TGTGCCAGCAGCCAAGATCCGCGGCCCGGGAGGACTGAAGCTTTCTTT. Protein product: CASSQDPRPGRTEAFF.